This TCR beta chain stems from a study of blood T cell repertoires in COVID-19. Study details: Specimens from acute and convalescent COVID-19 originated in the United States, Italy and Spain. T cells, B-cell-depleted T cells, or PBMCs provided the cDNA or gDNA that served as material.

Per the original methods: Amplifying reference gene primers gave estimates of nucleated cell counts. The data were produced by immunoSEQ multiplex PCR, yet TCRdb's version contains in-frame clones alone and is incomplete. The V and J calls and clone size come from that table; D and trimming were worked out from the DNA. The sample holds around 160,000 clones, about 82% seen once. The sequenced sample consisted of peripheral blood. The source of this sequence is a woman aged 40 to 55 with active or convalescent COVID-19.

In DNA form, the CDR3 reads TGTGCCAGCAGACAGGGACAGGGGTACAATGAGCAGTTCTTC. Its translation is CASRQGQGYNEQFF. The chain carries TRBV7-9 and TRBJ2-1; 10 bases fit TRBD1. Germline CDR1 reads SEHNR; CDR2 reads FQNEAQ (reference sequence). The CDR3 is 14 amino acids. Trimming removed 6 bases from V and 4 bases from J; junction bases left unmatched: 3.